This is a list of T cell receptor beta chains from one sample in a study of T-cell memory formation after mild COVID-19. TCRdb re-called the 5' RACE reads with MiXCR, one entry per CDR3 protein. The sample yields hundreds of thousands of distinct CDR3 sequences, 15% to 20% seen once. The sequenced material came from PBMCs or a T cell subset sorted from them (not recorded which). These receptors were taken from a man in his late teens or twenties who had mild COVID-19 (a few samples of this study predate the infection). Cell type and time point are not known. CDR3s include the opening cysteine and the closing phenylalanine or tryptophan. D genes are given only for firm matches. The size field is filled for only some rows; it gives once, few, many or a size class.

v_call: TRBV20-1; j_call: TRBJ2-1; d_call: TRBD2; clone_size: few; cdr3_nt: TGCAGTGCTAGAGATCCCCAGCGGGGGGACAATGAGCAGTTCTTC; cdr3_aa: CSARDPQRGDNEQFF
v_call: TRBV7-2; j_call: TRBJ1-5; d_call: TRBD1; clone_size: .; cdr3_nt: TGTGCCAGCAGCTTTATAACAGGGGATCAGCCCCAGCATTTT; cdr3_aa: CASSFITGDQPQHF
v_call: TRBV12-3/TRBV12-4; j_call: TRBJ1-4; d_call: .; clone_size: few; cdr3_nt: TGTGCCAGCAGCCTCGGTCAAGAAAAACTGTTTTTT; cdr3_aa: CASSLGQEKLFF
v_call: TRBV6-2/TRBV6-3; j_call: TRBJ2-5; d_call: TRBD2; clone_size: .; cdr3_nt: TGTGCCAGCAGTGGACTAGCGGGGGGGCTAGAGACCCAGTACTTC; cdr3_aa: CASSGLAGGLETQYF
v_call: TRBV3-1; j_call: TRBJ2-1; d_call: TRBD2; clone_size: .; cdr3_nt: TGTGCCAGCAGCCTAGCGGGGAACTACAATGAGCAGTTCTTC; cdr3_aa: CASSLAGNYNEQFF
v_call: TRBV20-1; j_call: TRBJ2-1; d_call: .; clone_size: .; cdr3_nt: TGCAGTGCTAGATTTCAAAATCCGCCCCGCACTGAGGAGCAGTTCTTC; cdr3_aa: CSARFQNPPRTEEQFF
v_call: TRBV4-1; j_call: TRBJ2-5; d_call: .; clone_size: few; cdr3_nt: TGCGCCAGCAGCCAAGTGGGCAGGGTGCGAGAGACCCAGTACTTC; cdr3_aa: CASSQVGRVRETQYF
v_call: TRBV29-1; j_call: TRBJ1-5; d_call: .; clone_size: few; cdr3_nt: TGCAGCGCCGGGACACCTGGTCAGCCCCAGCATTTT; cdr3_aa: CSAGTPGQPQHF
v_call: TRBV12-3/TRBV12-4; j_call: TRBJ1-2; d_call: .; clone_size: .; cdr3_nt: TGTGCCAGCAGTTTAGGGCAGGGAGTCCATGGCTACACCTTC; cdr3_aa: CASSLGQGVHGYTF
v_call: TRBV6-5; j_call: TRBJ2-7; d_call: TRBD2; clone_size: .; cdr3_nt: TGTGCCAGCAGTTTGACACTAGCGGGGGGCGTCTACGAGCAGTACTTC; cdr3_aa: CASSLTLAGGVYEQYF
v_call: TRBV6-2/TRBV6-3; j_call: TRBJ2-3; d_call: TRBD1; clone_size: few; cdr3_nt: TGTGCCAGCAGTCCGGGACAGAGGCTCACAGATACGCAGTATTTT; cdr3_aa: CASSPGQRLTDTQYF
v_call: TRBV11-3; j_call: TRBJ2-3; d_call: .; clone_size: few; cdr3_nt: TGTGCCAGCAGCTTAGGTCCCGACCCTGGACATACGCAGTATTTT; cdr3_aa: CASSLGPDPGHTQYF
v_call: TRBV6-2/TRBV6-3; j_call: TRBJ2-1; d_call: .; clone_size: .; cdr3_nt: TGTGCCAGCAGCTCCGGCGAGGGAAGGCAGTTCTTC; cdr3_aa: CASSSGEGRQFF
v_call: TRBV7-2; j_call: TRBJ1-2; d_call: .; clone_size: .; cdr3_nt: TGTGCCAGCAGCTCTACAGGAATCTATGGCTACACCTTC; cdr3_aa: CASSSTGIYGYTF
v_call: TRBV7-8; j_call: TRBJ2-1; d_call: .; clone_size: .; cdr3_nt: TGTGCCAGCAGCTTAGCGGTGGTGAGTTACAATGAGCAGTTCTTC; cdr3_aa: CASSLAVVSYNEQFF
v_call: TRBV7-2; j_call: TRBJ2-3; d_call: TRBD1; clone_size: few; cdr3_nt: TGTGCCAGCGAAAGCCGGCAGGGGGCGAAGGGAGATACGCAGTATTTT; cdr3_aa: CASESRQGAKGDTQYF
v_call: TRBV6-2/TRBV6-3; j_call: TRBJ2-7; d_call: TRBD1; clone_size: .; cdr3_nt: TGTGCCAGCAGTCCGGACAGGGGGCCCTTTGGCTACGAGCAGTACTTC; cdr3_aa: CASSPDRGPFGYEQYF
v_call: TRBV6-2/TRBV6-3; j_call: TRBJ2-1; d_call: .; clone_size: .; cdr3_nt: TGTGCCAGCAGTTCGTACTTCACCTTAGGCAATGAGCAGTTCTTC; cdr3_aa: CASSSYFTLGNEQFF
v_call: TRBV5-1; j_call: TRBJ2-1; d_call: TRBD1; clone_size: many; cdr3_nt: TGCGCCAGCAGCGTCCAAAGCACCGGGACAGGGGGGAATGAGCAGTTCTTC; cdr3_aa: CASSVQSTGTGGNEQFF
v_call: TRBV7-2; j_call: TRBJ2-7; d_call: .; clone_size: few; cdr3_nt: TGTGCCAGCAGCTTGGATACCTACGAGCAGTACTTC; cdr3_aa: CASSLDTYEQYF
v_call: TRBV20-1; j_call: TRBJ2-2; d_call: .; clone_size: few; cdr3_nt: TGCAGCGCAGCCAGCTCAGACACCGGGGAGCTGTTTTTT; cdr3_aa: CSAASSDTGELFF
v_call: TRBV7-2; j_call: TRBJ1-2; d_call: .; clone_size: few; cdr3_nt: TGTGCCAGCAGCTTAGCGAAAGACATTAACTATGGCTACACCTTC; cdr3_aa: CASSLAKDINYGYTF
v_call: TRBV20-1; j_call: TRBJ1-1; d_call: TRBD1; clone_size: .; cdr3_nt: TGCAGTGCTAGAACAGGGGGGTTTAGTGAAGCTTTCTTT; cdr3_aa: CSARTGGFSEAFF
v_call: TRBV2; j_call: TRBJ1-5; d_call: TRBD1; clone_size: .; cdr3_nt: TGTGCCAGCAGCCCAGGGGGACGATCCAATCAGCCCCAGCATTTT; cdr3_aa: CASSPGGRSNQPQHF
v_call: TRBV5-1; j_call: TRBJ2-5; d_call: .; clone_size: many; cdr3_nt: TGCGCCAGCAGCTTTTCACAAGAGACCCAGTACTTC; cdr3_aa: CASSFSQETQYF
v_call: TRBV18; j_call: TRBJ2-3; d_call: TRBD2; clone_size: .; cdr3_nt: TGTGCCAGCTCACCAGGGACTAGCTATCCAGATACGCAGTATTTT; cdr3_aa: CASSPGTSYPDTQYF
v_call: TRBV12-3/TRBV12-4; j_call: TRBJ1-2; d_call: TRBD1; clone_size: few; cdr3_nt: TGTGCCAGCAGGCGGGACAGTCACTATGGCTACACCTTC; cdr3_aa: CASRRDSHYGYTF
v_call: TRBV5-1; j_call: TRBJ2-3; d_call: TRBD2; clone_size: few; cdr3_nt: TGCGCCAGCAGCTCGGGACTAGCGGGGGGGTCCACAGATACGCAGTATTTT; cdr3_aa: CASSSGLAGGSTDTQYF
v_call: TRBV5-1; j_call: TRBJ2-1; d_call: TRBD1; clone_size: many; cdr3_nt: TGCGCCAGCAGCCTCTACCCTACAGGGGCCCAAGGCAATGAGCAGTTCTTC; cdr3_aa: CASSLYPTGAQGNEQFF
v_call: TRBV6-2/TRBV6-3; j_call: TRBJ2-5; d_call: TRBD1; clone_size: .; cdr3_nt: TGTGCCAGCAGTTACCCCCGGACAGGGGGTGAGACCCAGTACTTC; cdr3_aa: CASSYPRTGGETQYF
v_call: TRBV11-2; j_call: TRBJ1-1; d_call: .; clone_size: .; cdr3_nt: TGTGCCAGCACCCCCTCGCGGGAAAGGGGTACTGAAGCTTTCTTT; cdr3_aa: CASTPSRERGTEAFF
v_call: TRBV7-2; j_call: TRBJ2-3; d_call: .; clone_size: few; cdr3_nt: TGTGCCAGCGGACAATGGGGGCCCACAGATACGCAGTATTTT; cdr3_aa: CASGQWGPTDTQYF
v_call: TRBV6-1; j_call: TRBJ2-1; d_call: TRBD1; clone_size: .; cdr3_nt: TGTGCCAGCAGCGGACAGGGAAGCTACAATGAGCAGTTCTTC; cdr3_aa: CASSGQGSYNEQFF
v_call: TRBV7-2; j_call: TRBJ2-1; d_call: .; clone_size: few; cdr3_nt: TGTGCCAGCAGCTCTTTTGGTGGGGACAATGAGCAGTTCTTC; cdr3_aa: CASSSFGGDNEQFF
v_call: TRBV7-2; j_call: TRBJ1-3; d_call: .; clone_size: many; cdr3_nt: TGTGCCAGCAGCTTGGTCGGAAACACCATATATTTT; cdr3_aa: CASSLVGNTIYF
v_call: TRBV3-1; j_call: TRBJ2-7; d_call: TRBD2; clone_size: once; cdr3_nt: TGTGCCAGCAGACGGGGGGGTTCCTACGAGCAGTACTTC; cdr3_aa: CASRRGGSYEQYF
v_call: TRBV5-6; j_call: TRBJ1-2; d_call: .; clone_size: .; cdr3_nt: TGTGCCAGCAGTAGACCTGGCCGGGGCTATGGCTACACCTTC; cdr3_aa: CASSRPGRGYGYTF
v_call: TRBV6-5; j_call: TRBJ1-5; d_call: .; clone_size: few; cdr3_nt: TGTGCCAGCAGCCGCCTGGGGCGAGATCAGCCCCAGCATTTT; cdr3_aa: CASSRLGRDQPQHF
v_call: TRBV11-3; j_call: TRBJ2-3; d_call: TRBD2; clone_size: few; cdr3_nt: TGTGCCAGCAGCCCGGGACTAGGGGGCACAGATACGCAGTATTTT; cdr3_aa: CASSPGLGGTDTQYF
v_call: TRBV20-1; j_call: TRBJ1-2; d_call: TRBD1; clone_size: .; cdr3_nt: TGCAGTGATGGGACAGGGACCAGAAGTGGCTACACCTTC; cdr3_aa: CSDGTGTRSGYTF
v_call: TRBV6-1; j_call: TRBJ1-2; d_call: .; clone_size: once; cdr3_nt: TGTGCCAGCAGGAGCCCTTACAGGGCCCCTAACTATGGCTACACCTTC; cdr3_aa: CASRSPYRAPNYGYTF
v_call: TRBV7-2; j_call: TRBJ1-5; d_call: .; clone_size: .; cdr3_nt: TGTGCCAGCAGCTTAGGAGTTGGGAGCAATCAGCCCCAGCATTTT; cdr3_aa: CASSLGVGSNQPQHF
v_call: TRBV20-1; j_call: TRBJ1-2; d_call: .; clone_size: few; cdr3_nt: TGCAGTGCTAGAGTAGGACCCTATGGCTACACCTTC; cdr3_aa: CSARVGPYGYTF
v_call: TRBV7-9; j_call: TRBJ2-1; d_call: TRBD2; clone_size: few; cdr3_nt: TGTGCCAGCAGCTTGGGACTAGCCGTAAGGACCGGTGAGCAGTTCTTC; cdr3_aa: CASSLGLAVRTGEQFF
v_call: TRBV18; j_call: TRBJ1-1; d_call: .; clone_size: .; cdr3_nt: TGTGCCAGCTCACCCGCGGGGGGTGAAGCTTTCTTT; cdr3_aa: CASSPAGGEAFF
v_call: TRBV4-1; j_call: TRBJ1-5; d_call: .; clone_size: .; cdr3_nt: TGCGCCAGCAGCCCCGGAGGACATTACAATCAGCCCCAGCATTTT; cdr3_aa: CASSPGGHYNQPQHF
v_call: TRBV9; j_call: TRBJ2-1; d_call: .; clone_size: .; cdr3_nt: TGTGCCAGCAGCGTAGAGGGCAGCCTCCGGGTCAATGAGCAGTTCTTC; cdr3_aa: CASSVEGSLRVNEQFF
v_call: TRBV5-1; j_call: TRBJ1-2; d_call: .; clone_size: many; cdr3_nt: TGCGCCAGCCACAGAGAAGCCGGGTCCTTCTATGGCTACACCTTC; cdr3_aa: CASHREAGSFYGYTF
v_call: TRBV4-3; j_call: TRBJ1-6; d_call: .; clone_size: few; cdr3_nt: TGCGCCAGCAGCCAACGGATAGGGGGAGAGATTTCACCCCTCCACTTT; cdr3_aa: CASSQRIGGEISPLHF
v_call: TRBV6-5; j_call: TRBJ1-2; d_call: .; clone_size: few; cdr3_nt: TGTGCCAGCAGTTACCTTGATACGGGACGTGTGTACTATGGCTACACCTTC; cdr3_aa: CASSYLDTGRVYYGYTF
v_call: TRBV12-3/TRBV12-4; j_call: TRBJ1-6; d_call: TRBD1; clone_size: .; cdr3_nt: TGTGCCAGCAGCCAGGGACAGGGATCAAATTCACCCCTCCACTTT; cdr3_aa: CASSQGQGSNSPLHF
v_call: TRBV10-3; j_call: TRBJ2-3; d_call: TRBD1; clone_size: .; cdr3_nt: TGTGCCATCAGTGAGAGGGACAGGGGACTCACAGATACGCAGTATTTT; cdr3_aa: CAISERDRGLTDTQYF
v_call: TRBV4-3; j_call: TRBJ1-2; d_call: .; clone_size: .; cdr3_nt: TGCGCCAGCAGCCAAGACGTGCGGGGAGGCATTGCCAACTATGGCTACACCTTC; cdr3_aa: CASSQDVRGGIANYGYTF